The clone carrying this T cell receptor (beta chain) has a single count. This sample is part of a study of blood T cell repertoires in COVID-19. Study-level background: PBMCs, B-cell-depleted T cells, or T cells were the source of the cDNA or gDNA that made up the material.

Original methodology: From reference gene primer amplification, estimates of nucleated cell counts were derived. Method: immunoSEQ multiplex PCR; TCRdb's copy keeps in-frame clones and lacks some. V and J calls and clone size are those listed in that table; D and trimming were worked out from the DNA. The sample carries about 200,000 clones, roughly 84% recorded once. The CDR3 totals 15 residues. Unmatched junction bases numbered 1, after V lost 0 bases and J lost 3 bases. Germline CDR1 reads SNHLY; CDR2 reads FYNNEI. The V and J genes are TRBV2 and TRBJ1-2; 10 nucleotides match TRBD1. The sequence was obtained from a human donor in a cohort sampled during active COVID-19. The specimen was peripheral blood. The CDR3 DNA is TGTGCCAGCAGTGAAGCCGGACAGGGGGACTATGGCTACACCTTC. It translates to CASSEAGQGDYGYTF.